The next 19 T cell receptor beta chains were all read from a single sample in a study of T cells in women clearing cervical HPV infection. Profiled with immunoSEQ multiplex PCR; TCRdb holds only in-frame clones, not every one. The sample totals about 19,000 clones. Source material: blood buffy coat. These receptor sequences come from a woman between 18 and 70 years old with a cervical HPV16 infection that either progressed to CIN3+ or cleared (not recorded which).

About this clone itself: The CDR3 end is not reached by the read, which stops 3 residues before it; the germline J gene fills it in. This chain connects TRBV19 to TRBJ1-2; 11 bases line up with TRBD1. Germline CDR1 reads LNHDA; CDR2 reads SQIVND (reference sequence). V lost 6 bases, J lost 7 bases, and 7 bases stayed unmatched. This CDR3 is built from 14 residues. The CDR3 here is CASSLAGTGGGYTF. CDR3 DNA (partial): TGTGCCAGTAGCTTAGCCGGGACAGGGGGTGGC. Variable domain in full (rest from reference TRBV19 and TRBJ1-2): DGGITQSPKYLFRKEGQNVTLSCEQNLNHDAMYWYRQDPGQGLRLIYYSQIVNDFQKGDIAEGYSVSREKKESFPLTVTSAQKNPTAFYLCASSLAGTGGGYTFGSGTRLTVV.

Comment on this clone: From the germline J gene comes the end of the CDR3, since the read stops 3 residues before it. The genes are TRBV20-1 and TRBJ2-3, with 8 bases that match TRBD2. CDR1 and CDR2 (germline): DFQATT, SNEGSKA (reference sequence). The CDR3 totals 16 residues. Incomplete CDR3 DNA: TGCAGTGCTAGAGATAGCCAGCGGGGGCCCAGGGAGACG. Protein product: CSARDSQRGPRET. The CDR3 reads in full as CSARDSQRGPRETQYF.

Points on this clone: The missing CDR3 end, 3 residues past where the read stops, is filled in from the germline J gene. The chain joins TRBV14 to TRBJ2-2; 7 bases agree with TRBD1. The CDR3 length is 14 residues. CDR1 SGHDN and CDR2 FVKESK come from the germline V gene. CDR3 residues: CASSQDLGQKKLFF. CDR3 DNA, as far as it was read: TGTGCCAGCAGCCAAGATCTGGGACAGAAAAAG.

As regards this clone: The CDR3 end falls 3 residues outside the read, so it is completed with the germline J gene. The V and J genes are TRBV5-1 and TRBJ2-1; a possible D gene is TRBD2 (6 bases). Trimming left V 2 bases short and J 5 bases short, with 11 bases between. CDR1 and CDR2 from the germline V gene are SGHRS and YFSETQ. The CDR3 covers 14 residues. The CDR3 protein is CASSFGVADNEQFF. The covered CDR3 bases are TGCGCCAGCAGCTTTGGAGTAGCGGACAATGAG.

A remark on this clone: The read stops 3 residues short of the end of the CDR3; the missing end is completed from the germline J gene. This chain links TRBV7-2 with TRBJ1-5; D is possibly TRBD1 (6 bases). The CDR3 is 15 residues long. V was trimmed by 3 bases and J by 0 bases, leaving 9 bases between them. Germline CDR1 is SGHTA and CDR2 is FQGNSA. The CDR3 reads CASSFPQGSNQPQHF. CDR3 bases read: TGTGCCAGCAGCTTTCCACAGGGTAGCAATCAGCCC.

Regarding this clone: The read ends 3 residues before the CDR3 terminus; that terminus is restored from the germline J gene. V and J are TRBV19 and TRBJ1-1; a possible D gene is TRBD1 (6 bases). The CDR3 spans 15 residues. CDR1 and CDR2 (germline): LNHDA, SQIVND (reference sequence). V lost 8 bases and J 4 bases, leaving 20 bases between the germline ends. CDR3 DNA, as far as it was read: TGTGCCAGTCCCCCCAAGGGAGGGGGTCCCACTGAA. Protein product: CASPPKGGGPTE. From start to end, the CDR3 is CASPPKGGGPTEAFF.

In the case of this clone: The CDR3 goes on 3 residues after the read ends, and that part is filled in from the germline J gene. The chain joins TRBV2 to TRBJ1-2; 9 bases map to TRBD1. There are 14 residues in the CDR3. CDR1 and CDR2 (germline): SNHLY, FYNNEI. The sequenced part of the CDR3 DNA is TGTGCCAGCAGTTACCGGGACAGGGCTGAGGGC. Its translation: CASSYRDRAEG. In full, the CDR3 reads CASSYRDRAEGYTF.

Note on this clone: Read sequence stops 3 residues before the CDR3 end, and the germline J gene provides the missing end. This chain links TRBV20-1 with TRBJ2-7, with 8 bases that match TRBD1. This CDR3 has 14 amino acids. CDR1 and CDR2 from the germline V gene are DFQATT and SNEGSKA (reference sequence). Unmatched junction bases numbered 8, after V lost 5 bases and J lost 2 bases. The covered CDR3 bases are TGCAGTGCTGCAGGGGGCGTTATAACCTACGAG. As protein: CSAAGGVITYE. The complete CDR3 sequence is CSAAGGVITYEQYF.

For this clone: The read stops 3 residues short of the end of the CDR3; the missing end is completed from the germline J gene. The chain employs TRBV20-1 and TRBJ2-3; 8 bases map to TRBD2. Trimming removed 5 bases from V and 1 base from J; junction bases left unmatched: 2. The germline CDR1 and CDR2 sequences are DFQATT and SNEGSKA (reference sequence). CDR3 length equals 13 residues. This chain's CDR3 is CSARRGGTDTQYF. The part of the CDR3 DNA that was read is TGCAGTGCTCGGCGGGGGGGCACAGATACG.

The CDR3 spells CASSPRTGTNSPLHF. The part of the CDR3 DNA that was read is TGTGCCAGCAGCCCGCGGACAGGGACTAATTCACCC. This chain connects TRBV11-2 to TRBJ1-6; 8 bases map to TRBD1. The CDR3 end falls 3 residues outside the read, so it is completed with the germline J gene. This CDR3 spans 15 amino acids. J gave up 6 bases and V 5 bases, and 6 bases lay outside the gene matches. In germline, CDR1 is SGHAT, CDR2 FQNNGV.

To note about this clone: The read ends 3 residues before the CDR3 terminus; that terminus is restored from the germline J gene. This rearrangement joins TRBV20-1 to TRBJ2-2; weak D call: TRBD2 (6 bases). CDR3 length equals 15 residues. The germline V gene encodes CDR1 DFQATT and CDR2 SNEGSKA (reference sequence). The CDR3 protein is CSASRPLGGNEKLFF. The sequenced CDR3 bases are TGCAGTGCTAGTCGCCCTCTGGGGGGAAATGAAAAG.

For this clone: The CDR3 end is not reached by the read, which stops 3 residues before it; the germline J gene fills it in. The rearrangement joins TRBV29-1 to TRBJ2-1, with 8 bases lining up with TRBD1. This CDR3 contains 15 residues. Trimming removed 3 bases from V and 8 bases from J; junction bases left unmatched: 12. Germline loops: CDR1 SQVTM, CDR2 ANQGSEA. The sequenced CDR3 bases are TGCAGCGTTGAGGAACGGGGACAGGCCTGGCATGAG. It is translated as CSVEERGQAWHE. The whole CDR3 reads CSVEERGQAWHEQFF.

Of note for this clone: The read ends 3 residues before the CDR3 terminus; that terminus is restored from the germline J gene. This chain uses TRBV29-1 with TRBJ1-1; tentatively, D is TRBD1 (6 bases). The CDR3 spans 14 residues. Per germline, CDR1 SQVTM and CDR2 ANQGSEA. V was cut by 6 bases and J by 1 base, with 15 bases left in between. The CDR3 region is CSVWTDSKNTEAFF. CDR3 DNA (partial): TGCAGCGTATGGACAGACAGCAAGAACACTGAA.

Turning to this clone: The CDR3 extends 3 residues past the end of the read, so its final part is completed from the germline J gene. This chain uses TRBV2 with TRBJ1-2, with D hard to call. This CDR3 contains 15 residues. CDR1 is SNHLY, CDR2 FYNNEI, per germline. The CDR3: CASSEMNTRERGYTF. The part of the CDR3 DNA that was read is TGTGCCAGCAGCGAAATGAACACTAGGGAACGCGGC.

Concerning this clone: The CDR3 end lies 3 residues beyond the end of the read and is filled in from the germline J gene. Other nucleotide sequences from this sample produce the same CDR3. This rearrangement joins TRBV10-2 to TRBJ1-3; possible D gene TRBD1, 6 bases. The CDR3 loop spans 13 amino acids. Trimming removed 5 bases at V and 4 bases at J, with 9 bases between. Per the germline V gene, CDR1 is WSHSY and CDR2 is SAAADI. The CDR3 protein is CASSPGAGNTIYF. Partial CDR3 DNA: TGCGCCAGCAGTCCAGGGGCGGGAAACACC.

To note about this clone: The DNA ends 3 residues before the CDR3 does, and the rest of the CDR3 is filled in from the germline J gene. J is TRBJ1-5 and V is TRBV19, with 7 bases aligning to TRBD1. Germline lookup yields CDR1 LNHDA and CDR2 SQIVND (reference sequence). V lost 11 bases and J lost 3; bases outside the gene matches: 7. The CDR3 sequence is 13 residues long. The CDR3 DNA, read in part, is TGTGCCTCACGGACAGGTGACAATCAGCCC. Residues: CASRTGDNQP. The whole CDR3 protein reads CASRTGDNQPQHF.

Concerning this clone: From the germline J gene comes the end of the CDR3, since the read stops 3 residues before it. The V call is TRBV18, the J call TRBJ2-3; the D gene is possibly TRBD2 (6 bases). The V gene lost 1 base and the J gene lost 0 bases, with 8 bases spanning the gap. The CDR3 runs 15 residues. Germline V lookup: CDR1 KGHSH, CDR2 LQKENI. The CDR3 reads CASSPLGTSTDTQYF. The DNA read from the CDR3 is TGTGCCAGCTCACCACTCGGGACTAGCACAGATACG.

The sequenced part of the CDR3 DNA is TGTGCCAGCAGCTTGGGCGGGGGAAACAACTACGAG. Translated: CASSLGGGNNYE. The whole CDR3 is CASSLGGGNNYEQYF. The rearrangement links TRBV5-4 to TRBJ2-7; 7 bases fit TRBD2. The read falls 3 residues short of the CDR3 end, and the missing part is taken from the germline J gene. With V trimmed by 0 bases and J by 3 bases, 6 bases remained unmatched. The CDR3 totals 15 residues. The germline V gene has CDR1 SGHNT and CDR2 YYREEE (reference sequence).

The covered CDR3 bases are TGTGCCAGCACTCGGGGTTGGGGAGAGACC. Translating it yields CASTRGWGET. The CDR3 in full is CASTRGWGETQYF. The chain employs TRBV6-2 or TRBV6-3 and TRBJ2-5; D is perhaps TRBD2 (5 bases). The read terminates 3 residues before the CDR3 end, so the remaining end is supplied by the germline J gene. The length of the CDR3 is 13 residues. V gave up 7 bases and J gave up 4 bases, with 13 bases separating them. Germline CDR1 MNHEY, CDR2 SVGEGT.